The sequence of this T cell receptor beta chain was determined in a study of early T cells in non-severe SARS-CoV-2 infection. This clonotype was seen repeatedly, ten times or more. J lost 8 bases, V lost 6 bases, and 9 bases had no gene match. CDR3 length equals 13 residues. CDR1 DFQATT and CDR2 SNEGSKA come from the germline V gene (reference sequence). Each CDR3 protein is one row after TCRdb ran MiXCR on the 5' RACE reads. In the table there are 70,000 or so distinct CDR3 sequences, under 15% of which are singletons. The material sequenced was whole blood. The receptor was isolated from an adult who was a healthcare worker with PCR-confirmed SARS-CoV-2 infection or an uninfected control (not recorded which). J is TRBJ2-1 and V is TRBV20-1, with 8 nucleotides matching TRBD1. CDR3 sequence: CSAYGTGNDEQFF. For the CDR3, the DNA is TGCAGTGCCTATGGGACAGGTAACGATGAGCAGTTCTTC.